The rows below give T cell receptor beta chains drawn from one sample of a study of T cell responses to AZD1222 COVID-19 vaccine. Measured with immunoSEQ multiplex PCR; TCRdb has only the in-frame clones, and not every one. The table records some 150,000 clones, approximately 92% of them present only once. The sample here was peripheral blood, taken on day 0 of AZD1222 vaccination. The receptors were sampled from an adult in good health. The CDR3 runs from the conserved cysteine through the conserved F or W. The D gene is left open where the match is weak. Size is omitted from some rows. Given values are once, few, many or a class for expanded clones.

V gene	D gene	J gene	CDR3 length	clone size	CDR3 protein	CDR3 DNA
TRBV18	-	TRBJ1-2	15	-	CASSPSQTDYYGYTF	TGTGCCAGCTCACCATCGCAGACGGATTATTATGGCTACACCTTC
TRBV3-1/TRBV3-2	-	TRBJ2-2	18	-	CASSQVFQPGGPTGELFF	TGTGCCAGCAGCCAAGTGTTTCAACCGGGGGGCCCAACCGGGGAGCTGTTTTTT
TRBV29-1	TRBD2	TRBJ2-3	12	-	CSVSGTTDTQYF	TGCAGCGTGAGCGGGACCACAGATACGCAGTATTTT
TRBV5-1	TRBD2	TRBJ2-1	17	-	CASSLAWAGGSINEQFF	TGCGCCAGCAGCTTGGCTTGGGCGGGAGGCTCTATAAATGAGCAGTTCTTC
TRBV5-1	-	TRBJ1-1	14	-	CASSLEGGNTEAFF	TGCGCCAGCAGCTTGGAGGGCGGTAACACTGAAGCTTTCTTT
TRBV7-2	-	TRBJ2-7	13	-	CASSLVTSREQYF	TGTGCCAGCAGCTTAGTTACATCTCGAGAGCAGTACTTC
TRBV28	-	TRBJ2-7	12	-	CASRTLANLQYF	TGTGCCAGCAGGACCCTAGCAAATCTGCAGTACTTC
TRBV5-1	TRBD2	TRBJ2-1	16	-	CASSPRTSGGYNEQFF	TGCGCCAGCAGCCCGAGGACTAGCGGGGGTTACAATGAGCAGTTCTTC
TRBV6-1	TRBD1	TRBJ1-5	16	-	CASSVSPGGKPQPQHF	TGTGCCAGCAGTGTTTCCCCAGGGGGCAAGCCACAGCCCCAGCATTTT
TRBV28	TRBD2	TRBJ2-7	17	-	CASSLDRVSSGSYEQYF	TGTGCCAGCAGTTTAGACAGGGTCTCTAGCGGGAGTTACGAGCAGTACTTC
TRBV14	-	TRBJ1-1	13	-	CASSASAQTEAFF	TGTGCCAGCAGCGCGTCGGCCCAGACTGAAGCTTTCTTT
TRBV29-1	-	TRBJ1-1	13	-	CSVLSGSDTEAFF	TGCAGCGTTCTAAGCGGGAGTGACACTGAAGCTTTCTTT
TRBV6-5	-	TRBJ2-5	13	-	CASSYSYGETQYF	TGTGCCAGCAGTTACTCTTACGGAGAGACCCAGTACTTC
TRBV9	-	TRBJ2-7	15	-	CASSVAPDLTYEQYF	TGTGCCAGCAGCGTAGCCCCGGACCTAACCTACGAGCAGTACTTC
TRBV29-1	TRBD1	TRBJ2-2	15	-	CSVEEEGAVTGELFF	TGCAGCGTTGAAGAAGAGGGGGCGGTCACCGGGGAGCTGTTTTTT
TRBV7-2	-	TRBJ2-3	13	-	CASSPGSTDTQYF	TGTGCCAGCAGCCCTGGAAGCACAGATACGCAGTATTTT
TRBV5-8	-	TRBJ2-7	15	-	CASSLGTGRSSEQYF	TGTGCCAGCAGCTTGGGTACAGGGCGTTCGTCTGAGCAGTACTTC
TRBV27	-	TRBJ2-7	15	-	CASSFSLEGPHEQYF	TGTGCCAGCAGTTTTTCCCTGGAGGGGCCCCACGAGCAGTACTTC
TRBV2	TRBD1	TRBJ1-1	14	few	CASRGTGEITEAFF	TGTGCCAGCAGGGGGACAGGGGAGATCACTGAAGCTTTCTTT
TRBV5-4	TRBD2	TRBJ2-1	17	-	CASSSAGASGIDGEQFF	TGTGCCAGCAGCTCGGCCGGGGCTAGCGGTATAGACGGTGAGCAGTTCTTC
TRBV6-5	-	TRBJ2-5	14	-	CASSYGGVEETQYF	TGTGCCAGCAGTTATGGGGGCGTTGAAGAGACCCAGTACTTC
TRBV29-1	TRBD1	TRBJ1-2	15	-	CSVEGQGIKDYGYTF	TGCAGCGTTGAAGGACAGGGTATTAAGGACTATGGCTACACCTTC
TRBV19	-	TRBJ2-1	14	-	CASSRLGGSYEQFF	TGTGCCAGTAGCAGACTAGGGGGGAGCTATGAGCAGTTCTTC
TRBV7-9	-	TRBJ1-2	14	-	CASSFEPGLGGYTF	TGTGCCAGCAGCTTCGAACCCGGTCTAGGCGGCTACACCTTC
TRBV5-1	-	TRBJ2-7	14	-	CASSVDSHPYEQYF	TGCGCCAGCAGCGTGGACAGTCATCCCTACGAGCAGTACTTC
TRBV2	TRBD1	TRBJ1-4	15	-	CASQHRDRPNEKLFF	TGTGCCAGCCAACATCGGGACAGGCCTAATGAAAAACTGTTTTTT
TRBV29-1	-	TRBJ1-2	11	-	CSDVSGRGYTF	TGCAGCGACGTCTCCGGACGTGGCTACACCTTC
TRBV21-1	-	TRBJ2-2	21	-	CASSKGGLAGGPKEGTGELFF	TGTGCCAGCAGCAAAGGTGGACTAGCGGGAGGCCCGAAGGAAGGGACCGGGGAGCTGTTTTTT
TRBV19	-	TRBJ2-7	13	-	CASSARVGDEQYF	TGTGCCAGTAGTGCCAGGGTCGGGGACGAGCAGTACTTC
TRBV7-6	-	TRBJ1-4	15	-	CASSPSGIEGEKLFF	TGTGCCAGCAGCCCCTCAGGGATCGAAGGAGAAAAACTGTTTTTT
TRBV18	-	TRBJ1-6	15	-	CASSLRRQDNSPLHF	TGTGCCAGCTCATTGAGAAGGCAAGATAATTCACCCCTCCACTTT
TRBV9	TRBD1	TRBJ1-2	16	-	CASSAIQGQGFWGYTF	TGTGCCAGCAGCGCCATCCAAGGACAGGGCTTTTGGGGCTACACCTTC